The 27 T cell receptor beta chains below come from one sample, sequenced in a study of T cells after yellow fever vaccination (dated by TCRdb to between 2019 and 2020). The sample's treatment or condition, from its label and the paper: live attenuated yellow fever vaccine strain. The method behind the library was 5' RACE. For sequencing, an Illumina HiSeq 2500 was employed. TCRdb ran its own pipeline on the public reads, namely fastp trimming at Q25 and MiXCR clone calling, and kept in-frame beta chains. Entries are consolidated by CDR3 protein sequence, retaining the most common genes and DNA. The table for this sample lists about 350,000 distinct CDR3 sequences; roughly 10% of them were counted only once. Roughly a sixth of the sample is held by the ten biggest clonotypes. The sequenced sample was PBMCs, obtained on the day of the first yellow fever vaccination. Receptors were obtained from a man in his late teens or twenties who received the YFV17D yellow fever vaccine.

The J gene is TRBJ1-3, the V gene TRBV29-1; D not certain. Germline lookup yields CDR1 SQVTM and CDR2 ANQGSEA. V lost 4 bases and J lost 0, with 7 bases in between. The CDR3 is made up of 13 amino acids. CDR3 region: CSVGTASGNTIYF. The CDR3 nucleotides are TGCAGCGTTGGGACTGCCTCTGGAAACACCATATATTTT.

This clonotype turned up a few times. The chain carries TRBV11-2 and TRBJ2-3; 9 bases agree with TRBD2. J gave up 4 bases and V 4 bases, and 3 bases lay outside the gene matches. There are 14 residues in the CDR3. Germline lookup yields CDR1 SGHAT and CDR2 FQNNGV. The CDR3 DNA is TGTGCCAGCAGCTCGACTAGCGGTTCAGATACGCAGTATTTT. Translating it yields CASSSTSGSDTQYF.

This clonotype was seen more than once but under ten times. The chain carries TRBV20-1 and TRBJ2-5; the match to TRBD2 covers 15 bases. From germline, CDR1 is DFQATT and CDR2 SNEGSKA (reference sequence). This CDR3 comprises 18 residues. J was trimmed by 4 bases and V by 6 bases; bases with no gene match: 15. CDR3 nucleotides: TGCAGTGCCCCACTTAGGACTAGCGGGGGGGCCTGGGTAGAGACCCAGTACTTC. This gives the protein CSAPLRTSGGAWVETQYF.

This clonotype was counted a few times. The rearrangement links TRBV28 to TRBJ2-2, with D unclear. CDR1 MDHEN and CDR2 SYDVKM come from the germline V gene. The V end lost 3 bases, the J end lost 0 bases, and 17 bases lay between the germline ends. This CDR3 spans 18 amino acids. Here the CDR3 reads CASSLVVGRASNTGELFF. Written as DNA, the CDR3 is TGTGCCAGCAGTTTGGTGGTTGGTAGGGCCTCGAACACCGGGGAGCTGTTTTTT.

This clonotype was picked up a small number of times. The chain employs TRBV7-2 and TRBJ2-3; 15 nucleotides match TRBD2. The germline CDR1 and CDR2 sequences are SGHTA and FQGNSA. V lost 5 bases, J lost 6 bases, and 9 bases stayed unmatched. CDR3 size: 17 residues. The CDR3 DNA follows: TGTGCCAGCAGCACGCGGACTAGCGGGGGGGGATTGGATACGCAGTATTTT. Its translation: CASSTRTSGGGLDTQYF.

This clonotype was observed many times. This chain uses TRBV4-2 with TRBJ2-2, with a possible D match to TRBD1 (6 bases). Germline lookup yields CDR1 LGHNA and CDR2 YNFKEQ. V was shortened by 4 bases and J by 6 bases, with 15 bases between the two germline ends. The CDR3 covers 15 residues. The CDR3 region has the DNA TGTGCCAGCAGCCCCTACAAGGACAGTCCCGGGGAGCTGTTTTTT. Encoded protein: CASSPYKDSPGELFF.

The chain combines TRBV18 with TRBJ1-5, with 8 bases that match TRBD1. The CDR3 has 18 residues. From germline, CDR1 is KGHSH and CDR2 LQKENI. The V and J ends lost 6 bases and 6 bases, in that order; junction bases with no gene match: 19. For the CDR3, the DNA is TGTGCCAGCTCCAGCGGGCAGGGGGCTTTCGGAATCACTCAGCCCCAGCATTTT. It yields the protein CASSSGQGAFGITQPQHF.

This clonotype was detected a few times. The chain links TRBV9 to TRBJ2-1; weak D call: TRBD1 (5 bases). Germline CDR1 and CDR2: SGDLS and YYNGEE. V lost 6 bases, J lost 4 bases, and 17 bases lay in between. CDR3 length: 15 amino acids. CDR3 residues: CASTPEDTFYNEQFF. The CDR3 coding sequence is TGTGCCAGCACCCCCGAGGACACATTTTACAATGAGCAGTTCTTC. The full variable domain, its missing parts supplied by reference TRBV9 and TRBJ2-1, is DSGVTQTPKHLITATGQRVTLRCSPRSGDLSVYWYQQSLDQGLQFLIQYYNGEERAKGNILERFSAQQFPDLHSELNLSSLELGDSALYFCASTPEDTFYNEQFFGPGTRLTVL.

This clonotype was detected only a few times. The chain couples TRBV15 to TRBJ2-1, with 9 nucleotides matching TRBD2. Germline trimming cut 3 bases from V and 3 bases from J; bases unmatched to any gene: 6. The CDR3 extends over 16 amino acids. In germline, CDR1 is LNHNV, CDR2 YYDKDF (reference sequence). Written as DNA, the CDR3 is TGTGCCACCAGCAGGTCAGCGGGGGGAATCTACAATGAGCAGTTCTTC. This codes for CATSRSAGGIYNEQFF.

The J gene is TRBJ2-7, the V gene TRBV3-1; possibly TRBD1 for D (6 bases). V was shortened by 5 bases and J by 2 bases, with 13 bases between the two germline ends. CDR1 is LGHDT, CDR2 YNNKEL, per germline (reference sequence). The CDR3 totals 14 residues. The CDR3 loop reads CASSETGYTYEQYF. In nucleotides, the CDR3 is TGTGCCAGCAGCGAGACAGGCTACACCTACGAGCAGTACTTC.

The sample holds a few counts of this clonotype. The V gene is TRBV9, the J gene TRBJ2-1, with 10 bases aligning to TRBD2. This CDR3 region has 17 residues. Germline loops: CDR1 SGDLS, CDR2 YYNGEE. Trimming removed 0 bases from V and 6 bases from J; junction bases left unmatched: 9. CDR3 DNA sequence: TGTGCCAGCAGCGTAGAGGGTCTGGCTAGCGGGGGCAATGAGCAGTTCTTC. It yields the protein CASSVEGLASGGNEQFF.

This chain uses TRBV19 with TRBJ1-2; D remains ambiguous. The V gene's germline CDR1 is LNHDA and CDR2 SQIVND (reference sequence). V dropped 7 bases and J dropped 3 bases, with 9 bases sitting between them. The CDR3 totals 12 residues. The CDR3 bases are TGTGCCAGTACTGGAGGATACTATGGCTACACCTTC. Protein product: CASTGGYYGYTF.

This clonotype was recorded at least ten times. The rearrangement links TRBV10-3 to TRBJ1-2; no clear D gene. The V gene lost 3 bases and the J gene lost 2 bases, with 4 bases spanning the gap. The CDR3 is made up of 12 amino acids. Germline CDR1 ENHRY, CDR2 SYGVKD. The CDR3 here is CAISEENYGYTF. The CDR3, as DNA: TGTGCCATCAGTGAAGAGAACTATGGCTACACCTTC.

The chain uses TRBV7-2 and TRBJ2-2; the D is unclear. Germline V gene data show CDR1 as SGHTA and CDR2 as FQGNSA. The CDR3 is made up of 14 amino acids. The V end was cut by 8 bases, the J end by 0 bases, with 10 bases between. CDR3 loop: CASLIHPNTGELFF. The CDR3, as DNA: TGTGCCAGCTTAATACATCCGAACACCGGGGAGCTGTTTTTT.

This chain joins TRBV29-1 and TRBJ1-2; D not certain. Trimming cost V 3 bases and J 8 bases, with 13 bases left between them. Germline-derived CDR1 and CDR2 are SQVTM and ANQGSEA. This CDR3 spans 12 amino acids. The CDR3 nucleotides are TGCAGCGTTGAGTATGGCCAGATGGGCTACACCTTC. Encoded protein: CSVEYGQMGYTF.

This clonotype appeared a few times. The chain carries TRBV12-3 or TRBV12-4 and TRBJ2-2, with 8 bases lining up with TRBD1. The CDR3 runs to 16 residues. J was trimmed by 0 bases and V by 5 bases; bases with no gene match: 5. The CDR3 loop reads CASSPQTGANTGELFF. The CDR3 nucleotides read TGTGCCAGCAGTCCCCAGACAGGGGCGAACACCGGGGAGCTGTTTTTT.

In its sample, this clonotype was seen a few times. J is TRBJ2-3 and V is TRBV4-1; a weak D match, TRBD1 (7 bases). The germline V and J ends were trimmed by 4 bases and 2 bases, with 16 bases remaining between them. The CDR3 sequence is 16 residues long. Germline CDR1 is MGHRA and CDR2 is YSYEKL. Here the CDR3 DNA reads TGCGCCAGCAGCCGGGCAGGGGGAGGATTCACAGATACGCAGTATTTT. This codes for CASSRAGGGFTDTQYF.

This clonotype was recorded a few times. The CDR3 region is CASRGQPDTQYF. For the CDR3, the DNA is TGTGCCAGCAGGGGACAGCCAGATACGCAGTATTTT. The rearrangement uses TRBV2 and TRBJ2-3; TRBD1 aligns across 7 bases. Germline CDR1 is SNHLY and CDR2 is FYNNEI. V lost 6 bases to trimming and J lost 4 bases; unmatched junction nucleotides: 1. CDR3 length equals 12 residues. The variable domain in full, completed from reference TRBV2 and TRBJ2-3, reads EPEVTQTPSHQVTQMGQEVILRCVPISNHLYFYWYRQILGQKVEFLVSFYNNEISEKSEIFDDQFSVERPDGSNFTLKIRSTKLEDSAMYFCASRGQPDTQYFGPGTRLTVL.

DNA of the CDR3: TGTGCCAGCAGCTGGGGGGAGGCGGGCAATCAGCCCCAGCATTTT. It codes for CASSWGEAGNQPQHF. This chain uses TRBV7-2 with TRBJ1-5; possibly TRBD1 for D (5 bases). Deletions cut 4 bases from V and 2 bases from J, with 12 bases between. The V gene's germline CDR1 is SGHTA and CDR2 FQGNSA. The CDR3 runs to 15 residues.

V gene TRBV7-3 combines with J gene TRBJ2-1; the match to TRBD2 covers 12 bases. Per germline, CDR1 SGHTA and CDR2 FQGTGA. The junction had 2 bases not matched to a gene; V was cut back by 5 bases and J by 6 bases. The CDR3 has 14 residues. CDR3 sequence (DNA): TGTGCCAGCAGCCGACTAGCGGGGGCCAATGAGCAGTTCTTC. Amino acid sequence: CASSRLAGANEQFF.

This clonotype showed up just a few times. The chain employs TRBV20-1 and TRBJ2-1; D not resolved. CDR1 is DFQATT and CDR2 is SNEGSKA in the germline V gene (reference sequence). This CDR3 spans 13 amino acids. With 2 bases removed from V and 3 bases from J, the gap between germline ends came to 8 bases. For the CDR3, the DNA is TGCAGTGCTAGATTGGCCTACTACAATGAGCAGTTCTTC. The encoded protein is CSARLAYYNEQFF.

The CDR3 sequence is CASRQKGGYTF. The CDR3 nucleotides read TGTGCCAGCAGGCAGAAAGGGGGCTACACCTTC. The rearrangement uses TRBV6-5 and TRBJ1-2; no reliable D call. This CDR3 contains 11 residues. The germline V gene encodes CDR1 MNHEY and CDR2 SVGAGI. Deletions cut 6 bases from V and 8 bases from J, with 10 bases between.

This clonotype came up a few times. This rearrangement joins TRBV7-9 to TRBJ2-1, with D perhaps matching TRBD1 or TRBD2 (5 bases each). CDR3 size: 15 residues. V shed 3 bases and J shed 4 bases, with 13 bases lying between them. Germline loops: CDR1 SEHNR, CDR2 FQNEAQ (reference sequence). The CDR3 loop is CASSFLAGTYNEQFF. CDR3 DNA: TGTGCCAGCAGCTTTTTGGCAGGGACGTACAATGAGCAGTTCTTC.

This clonotype was found many times. CDR3 protein: CASSLGGGGAYEQYF. The CDR3 DNA follows: TGTGCCAGCAGCTTAGGGGGCGGGGGGGCCTACGAGCAGTACTTC. The chain links TRBV7-3 to TRBJ2-7; 9 positions agree with TRBD2. The J segment lost 2 bases and the V segment lost 2 bases, leaving 4 bases of the junction unmatched. Germline values: CDR1 SGHTA, CDR2 FQGTGA. The CDR3 totals 15 residues. Full variable domain (outside the CDR3, taken from reference TRBV7-3 and TRBJ2-7): GAGVSQTPSNKVTEKGKYVELRCDPISGHTALYWYRQSLGQGPEFLIYFQGTGAADDSGLPNDRFFAVRPEGSVSTLKIQRTERGDSAVYLCASSLGGGGAYEQYFGPGTRLTVT.

The genes are TRBV7-3 and TRBJ2-6; the D call may be TRBD1 or TRBD2 (5 bases each). CDR1 is SGHTA and CDR2 is FQGTGA in the germline V gene. Between the trimmed V and J ends, which lost 4 bases and 4 bases, there was a span of 14 bases. The CDR3 is made up of 16 amino acids. CDR3 bases: TGTGCCAGCAGCTCCGAGGGGCAGAGAGGGGCCAACGTCCTGACTTTC. Residues: CASSSEGQRGANVLTF.

This clonotype was observed a handful of times. J is TRBJ2-3 and V is TRBV29-1, with D uncertain. V lost 5 bases to trimming and J lost 4 bases, with 13 bases between them. The V gene's germline CDR1 is SQVTM and CDR2 ANQGSEA. This CDR3 region has 13 residues. The CDR3 region has the DNA TGCAGCGTTACTTTTATCGCCCCAGATACGCAGTATTTT. This sequence encodes CSVTFIAPDTQYF.

V is TRBV12-3 or TRBV12-4 and J is TRBJ1-3; 11 bases map to TRBD1. J gave up 8 bases and V 7 bases, and 13 bases lay outside the gene matches. CDR3 length equals 16 residues. CDR3 sequence (DNA): TGTGCCAGCAACCCTTCCACCGGGACAGGGGGACACACCATATATTTT. This sequence encodes CASNPSTGTGGHTIYF.